This is a list of T cell receptor beta chains from one sample in a study of read filtering for tumor transcriptome and immune sequencing. TCRdb reprocessed the reads via MiXCR and lists one record per CDR3 protein. The sample yields 100,000 to 150,000 distinct CDR3 sequences, approximately 13% seen once. Sequenced input: a population of CD138-negative cells sorted from bone marrow. The receptors come from a donor at least 40 years old with multiple myeloma. Both conserved end residues are part of each CDR3. The D gene is left open where the match is weak. The size of a clone is reported for some rows only, either as once, few or many, or as a class for expanded clones.

many TRBJ2-1 14 TRBV12-3/TRBV12-4 TRBD1 TGTGCCAGCAGTATGTGGGACAGGGGCGGAGAGCAGTTCTTC CASSMWDRGGEQFF
many TRBJ2-7 14 TRBV20-1 TRBD1 TGCAGTGCTAGAGATTGGCAGGGGGCGCCTGAGCAGTACTTC CSARDWQGAPEQYF
many TRBJ2-6 14 TRBV9 - TGTGCCAGCAGCGAAGGATCTGGGGCCAACGTCCTGACTTTC CASSEGSGANVLTF
many TRBJ2-5 13 TRBV20-1 TRBD2 TGCAGTGCGGGCGGGGGGCCCCAAGAGACCCAGTACTTC CSAGGGPQETQYF
many TRBJ1-3 14 TRBV4-1 - TGCGCCAGCAGCCCCCTTGTACAGGGAAACACCATATATTTT CASSPLVQGNTIYF
many TRBJ1-5 13 TRBV2 - TGTGCCAGCAGGCAGGATAGCAATCAGCCCCAGCATTTT CASRQDSNQPQHF
many TRBJ2-7 13 TRBV20-1 TRBD2 TGCAGTGCAGGCCGGGACTACACCTACGAGCAGTACTTC CSAGRDYTYEQYF
- TRBJ2-2 16 TRBV7-6 TRBD2 TGTGCCAGCAGCCTCCGAGGTGGTGCGGGAGCCGGGGAGCTGTTTTTT CASSLRGGAGAGELFF
many TRBJ2-1 15 TRBV30 TRBD2 TGTGCCTGGAGCGTCCTGGGACTAGTAGGGAATGAGCAGTTCTTC CAWSVLGLVGNEQFF
many TRBJ2-3 11 TRBV29-1 - TGCAGCGTTGAACTCACCAATACGCAGTATTTT CSVELTNTQYF
- TRBJ2-1 15 TRBV5-1 TRBD1 TGCGCCAGCAGTTCTGACAGGGGGCTAACCAATGAGCAGTTCTTC CASSSDRGLTNEQFF
many TRBJ1-1 12 TRBV29-1 - TGCAGCGTTGATGAGGAGTACACTGAAGCTTTCTTT CSVDEEYTEAFF
many TRBJ1-5 14 TRBV24-1 - TGTGCCACCTCCAGGGACGGTGGCAATCAGCCCCAGCATTTT CATSRDGGNQPQHF
- TRBJ2-3 18 TRBV11-2 TRBD2 TGTGCCAGCAGCCAATTGGCCGGTAGCGGGGGACCCACAGATACGCAGTATTTT CASSQLAGSGGPTDTQYF
many TRBJ2-7 13 TRBV29-1 TRBD1 TGCAGCACGATAAGTACAGGGGATGACGAGCAGTACTTC CSTISTGDDEQYF
many TRBJ2-6 18 TRBV27 TRBD1 TGTGCCAGCAGCCTTATATGGCAGGGGGCTTCTGGGGCCAACGTCCTGACTTTC CASSLIWQGASGANVLTF
few TRBJ2-3 13 TRBV5-1 - TGCGCCAGCAGCTCCTCTAACACAGATACGCAGTATTTT CASSSSNTDTQYF